This TCR beta chain was sequenced in a study of regulatory T cells in long-lasting Graves disease. This clonotype has more than one count but fewer than ten. Building the TCR beta libraries relied on iRepertoire HTBI primers, and CDR3 regions underwent Arm-PCR. TCRdb reprocessed the multiplex PCR reads via MiXCR and lists one record per CDR3 protein. The sample has approximately 350,000 distinct CDR3 sequences; about a sixth are singletons. The CDR3 is made up of 12 amino acids. Germline CDR1 is LNHDA and CDR2 is SQIVND (reference sequence). V was cut by 8 bases and J by 7 bases, with 14 bases left in between. Time point defined: newly diagnosed GD, antithyroid drugs for less than 3 months. RNA from PBMCs was the source of the TCR library. A further study also used this sample, focusing on T cells in Graves' hyperthyroidism and ophthalmopathy. This second report adds: In the first-round RT-PCR of the TCR CDR3, the HTBI primer set was used.

This TCR was recovered from a man in his forties with Graves disease. Sequenced material: peripheral blood mononuclear cells (PBMCs), taken at new diagnosis, from a patient treated with antithyroid drugs. The genes are TRBV19 and TRBJ2-5; D might be TRBD2 (6 bases). The CDR3 DNA follows: TGTGCCAGTGGTTTAGCGGCCGGGACCCAGTACTTC. This codes for CASGLAAGTQYF.